What follows are 14 T cell receptor beta chains derived from one specimen sequenced in a study of T cell responses to AZD1222 COVID-19 vaccine. TCRdb's table, derived via immunoSEQ multiplex PCR, lists solely in-frame clones and lacks some. The sample consists of 100,000 to 130,000 clones, roughly 89% of them appearing once. The sample here was peripheral blood, taken on day 0 of AZD1222 vaccination. These receptors were obtained from an adult in good health.

CDR3 DNA sequence: TGCGCCAGCAGGCCGGGGGGTACTAATGAAAAACTGTTTTTT. Its translation is CASRPGGTNEKLFF. The chain links TRBV5-1 to TRBJ1-4; possible D gene TRBD1, 5 bases. With 5 bases removed from V and 2 bases from J, the gap between germline ends came to 10 bases. The CDR3 has 14 amino acids. The V gene's germline CDR1 is SGHRS and CDR2 YFSETQ.

The chain recombines TRBV6-2 or TRBV6-3 with TRBJ2-5; D not certain. In germline, CDR1 is MNHEY, CDR2 SVGEGT. V lost 2 bases and J 5 bases, leaving 9 bases between the germline ends. This CDR3 contains 13 residues. This CDR3 reads CASSYRVGETQYF. As DNA, the CDR3 is TGTGCCAGCAGTTACAGGGTCGGGGAGACCCAGTACTTC.

This chain links TRBV19 with TRBJ1-3; weak D call: TRBD1 (6 bases). The CDR3 is 16 amino acids. Germline-derived CDR1 and CDR2 are LNHDA and SQIVND (reference sequence). Trimming pared 6 bases from V and 0 bases from J, leaving 15 bases between. This chain's CDR3 is CASSLRGGVSGNTIYF. CDR3 in DNA: TGTGCCAGTAGCCTCAGAGGGGGAGTCTCTGGAAACACCATATATTTT.

The chain employs TRBV30 and TRBJ1-6; D not certain. The length of the CDR3 is 13 residues. V gave up 1 base and J gave up 10 bases, with 11 bases separating them. From germline, CDR1 is GTSNPN and CDR2 SVGIG (reference sequence). CDR3: CAWSGTQRSPLHF. CDR3 coding DNA: TGTGCCTGGAGTGGTACACAGAGGTCACCCCTCCACTTT.

The CDR3 loop reads CASSPGSSYEQYF. The CDR3 nucleotides read TGCGCCAGCAGCCCCGGGAGCTCCTACGAGCAGTACTTC. The chain combines TRBV5-1 with TRBJ2-7, with D maybe TRBD2 (6 bases). Trimming left V 4 bases short and J 0 bases short, with 8 bases between. The CDR3 contains 13 residues. Per germline, CDR1 SGHRS and CDR2 YFSETQ. The full variable domain, in which reference TRBV5-1 and TRBJ2-7 provide the parts outside the CDR3, is KAGVTQTPRYLIKTRGQQVTLSCSPISGHRSVSWYQQTPGQGLQFLFEYFSETQRNKGNFPGRFSGRQFSNSRSEMNVSTLELGDSALYLCASSPGSSYEQYFGPGTRLTVT.

The chain carries TRBV27 and TRBJ2-1; D ambiguous. Germline V gene data show CDR1 as MNHEY and CDR2 as SMNVEV (reference sequence). V was clipped by 6 bases and J by 4 bases, with 7 bases between them. The CDR3 spans 12 residues. DNA of the CDR3: TGTGCCAGCAGCACTAATTACAATGAGCAGTTCTTC. The encoded protein is CASSTNYNEQFF.

This clone has a handful of counts. J is TRBJ2-3 and V is TRBV4-3; D perhaps matches TRBD1 (5 bases). The germline V and J ends were trimmed by 0 bases and 3 bases, with 13 bases remaining between them. Germline V CDR1 and CDR2: LGHNA, YSLEER. The CDR3 spans 16 residues. CDR3 coding DNA: TGCGCCAGCAGCCAAGATCCCGGGCAGGGAACAGATACGCAGTATTTT. Translated: CASSQDPGQGTDTQYF.

V usage is TRBV6-5 and J usage is TRBJ1-6; no reliable D call. CDR3 length equals 14 residues. Germline assignment: CDR1 MNHEY and CDR2 SVGAGI. With 4 bases removed from V and 4 bases from J, the gap between germline ends came to 8 bases. The CDR3 sequence is CASSWGGYNSPLHF. The CDR3 bases are TGTGCCAGCAGTTGGGGAGGGTATAATTCACCCCTCCACTTT.

This chain joins TRBV19 and TRBJ2-7, with D maybe TRBD1 (5 bases). Germline V gives CDR1 LNHDA, CDR2 SQIVND (reference sequence). The CDR3 runs 17 residues. V lost 0 bases, J lost 5 bases, and 20 bases lay in between. This chain's CDR3 is CASSIDLGPGISDEQYF. CDR3 nucleotide sequence: TGTGCCAGTAGTATAGATCTCGGGCCAGGGATATCTGACGAGCAGTACTTC.

The CDR3 reads CASGLYLLAGGYNEQFF. DNA for the CDR3: TGTGCTAGTGGTTTGTACCTACTAGCGGGGGGCTACAATGAGCAGTTCTTC. The chain carries TRBV12-5 and TRBJ2-1; TRBD2 matches 12 bases. The germline V gene has CDR1 LGHNT and CDR2 FRNRAP. V shed 2 bases, J shed 3 bases, and the junction held 5 bases outside the gene matches. The CDR3 runs to 17 residues.

The J gene is TRBJ2-2, the V gene TRBV27, with 7 bases lining up with TRBD1. V shed 6 bases, J shed 6 bases, and the junction held 16 bases outside the gene matches. Germline assignment: CDR1 MNHEY and CDR2 SMNVEV (reference sequence). The CDR3 covers 17 residues. The CDR3 sequence: CASSLVGTTGKAGELFF. The CDR3 nucleotides read TGTGCCAGCAGCCTGGTGGGGACGACAGGGAAGGCCGGGGAGCTGTTTTTT.

This sequence joins TRBV30 and TRBJ1-1; a possible D gene is TRBD1 (5 bases). Germline-derived CDR1 and CDR2 are GTSNPN and SVGIG (reference sequence). V lost 1 base to trimming and J lost 1 base, with 13 bases between them. This CDR3 contains 15 residues. CDR3 in DNA: TGTGCCTGGAGTGCTCGAGGGAGGGGGAACACTGAAGCTTTCTTT. Its protein is CAWSARGRGNTEAFF.

The chain couples TRBV6-5 to TRBJ2-3, with TRBD1 identical over 9 bases. This CDR3 has 15 amino acids. Germline CDR1 MNHEY, CDR2 SVGAGI. Trimming cost V 8 bases and J 5 bases; bases outside gene matches: 11. CDR3 region: CASQKTGGFEDTQYF. CDR3 DNA sequence: TGTGCCAGCCAGAAGACAGGGGGTTTTGAAGATACGCAGTATTTT.

The chain uses TRBV6-2 or TRBV6-3 and TRBJ2-6; either TRBD1 or TRBD2 may fit D (5 bases each). Germline V gene data show CDR1 as MNHEY and CDR2 as SVGEGT. Trimming stripped 0 bases from V and 1 base from J, with 13 bases between. This CDR3 has 18 amino acids. The CDR3 region has the DNA TGTGCCAGCAGTTACTCGAGGGGTGGGGTATCTGGGGCCAACGTCCTGACTTTC. Residues: CASSYSRGGVSGANVLTF.